This T cell receptor (beta chain) was obtained from a study of T cell responses to AZD1222 COVID-19 vaccine. Study conclusions and caveats: Repertoires in all cases were sampled only once the peak T cell response had passed.

Comments on this clone: Its antigen is unidentified.

Generated by immunoSEQ multiplex PCR, the TCRdb table keeps only in-frame clones and is missing some. The sample has 150,000 or so clones, 91% seen once. The CDR3 spans 13 residues. Germline V CDR1 and CDR2: SGHAT, FQNNGV. V gave up 4 bases and J gave up 3 bases, with 10 bases separating them. Sequenced here: peripheral blood, sampled 28 days after the second AZD1222 dose. The gene calls are TRBV11-2 and TRBJ2-7; D not certain. The clonotype was recovered from an adult who received the AZD1222 COVID-19 vaccine. The CDR3 spells CASSSDPYYEQYF. CDR3 sequence (DNA): TGTGCCAGCAGCTCGGACCCATACTACGAGCAGTACTTC.